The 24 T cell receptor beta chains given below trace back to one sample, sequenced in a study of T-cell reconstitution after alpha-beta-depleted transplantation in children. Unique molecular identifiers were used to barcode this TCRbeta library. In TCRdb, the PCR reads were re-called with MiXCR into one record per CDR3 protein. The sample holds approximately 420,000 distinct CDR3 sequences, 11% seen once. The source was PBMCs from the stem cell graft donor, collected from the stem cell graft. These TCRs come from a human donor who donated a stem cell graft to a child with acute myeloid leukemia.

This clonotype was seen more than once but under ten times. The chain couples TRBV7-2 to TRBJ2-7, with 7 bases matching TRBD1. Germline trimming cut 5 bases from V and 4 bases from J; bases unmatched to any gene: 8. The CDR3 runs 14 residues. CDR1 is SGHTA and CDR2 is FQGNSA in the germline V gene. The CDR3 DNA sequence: TGTGCCAGCAGCACCCGACAGGGTTGGTACGAGCAGTACTTC. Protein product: CASSTRQGWYEQYF.

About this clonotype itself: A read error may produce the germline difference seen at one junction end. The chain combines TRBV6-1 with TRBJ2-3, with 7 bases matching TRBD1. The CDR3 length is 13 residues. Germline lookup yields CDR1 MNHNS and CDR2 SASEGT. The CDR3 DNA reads TGTGCCGGCAGGGGGTTTAGCACAGATACGCAGTATTTT. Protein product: CAGRGFSTDTQYF.

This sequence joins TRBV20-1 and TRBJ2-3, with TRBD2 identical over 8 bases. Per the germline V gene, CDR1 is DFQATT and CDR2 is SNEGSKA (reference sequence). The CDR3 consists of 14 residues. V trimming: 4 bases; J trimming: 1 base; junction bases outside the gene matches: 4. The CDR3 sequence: CSANSGTGTDTQYF. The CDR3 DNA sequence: TGCAGTGCTAATAGCGGGACCGGCACAGATACGCAGTATTTT.

DNA for the CDR3: TGTGCCAGCAGTGCCCGGGACACCACCTACGAGCAGTACTTC. This encodes CASSARDTTYEQYF. The chain has TRBV6-1 and TRBJ2-7; possibly TRBD1 for D (6 bases). This CDR3 contains 14 residues. Trimming cost V 4 bases and J 2 bases, with 12 bases left between them. Germline V gene sequence: CDR1 MNHNS, CDR2 SASEGT.

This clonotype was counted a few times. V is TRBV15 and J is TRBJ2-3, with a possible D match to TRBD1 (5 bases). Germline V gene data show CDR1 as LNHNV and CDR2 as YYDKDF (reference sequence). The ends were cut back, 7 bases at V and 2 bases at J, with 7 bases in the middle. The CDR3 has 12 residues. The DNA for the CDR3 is TGTGCCACCACAGGGTTCACAGATACGCAGTATTTT. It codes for CATTGFTDTQYF.

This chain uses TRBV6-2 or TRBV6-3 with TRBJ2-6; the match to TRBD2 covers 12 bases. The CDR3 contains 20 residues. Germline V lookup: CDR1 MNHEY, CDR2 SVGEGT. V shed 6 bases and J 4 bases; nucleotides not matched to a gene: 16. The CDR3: CASSPRTSGVIRGGANVLTF. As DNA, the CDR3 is TGTGCCAGCAGCCCCAGGACTAGCGGGGTAATAAGGGGCGGGGCCAACGTCCTGACTTTC.

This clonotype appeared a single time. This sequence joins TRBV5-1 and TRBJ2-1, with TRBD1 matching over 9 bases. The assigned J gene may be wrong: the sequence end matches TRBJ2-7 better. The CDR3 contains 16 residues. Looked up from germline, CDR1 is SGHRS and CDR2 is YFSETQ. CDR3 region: CASRGVGQGANNEQYF. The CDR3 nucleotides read TGCGCCAGCAGGGGAGTGGGACAGGGCGCCAACAATGAGCAGTACTTC.

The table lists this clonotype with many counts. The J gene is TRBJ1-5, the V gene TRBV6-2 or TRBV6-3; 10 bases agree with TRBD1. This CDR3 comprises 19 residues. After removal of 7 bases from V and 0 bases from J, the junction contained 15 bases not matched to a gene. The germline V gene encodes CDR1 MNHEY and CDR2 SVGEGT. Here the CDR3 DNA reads TGTGCCAGCAAGCTCAAATCCACTGGGACAGGGGATAGCAATCAGCCCCAGCATTTT. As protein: CASKLKSTGTGDSNQPQHF.

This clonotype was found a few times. CDR3 sequence (DNA): TGTGCCAGCAGCTGGGGACGCAATGAGCAGTTCTTC. This gives the protein CASSWGRNEQFF. The gene calls are TRBV7-9 and TRBJ2-1; D may correspond to TRBD1 or TRBD2 (5 bases each). CDR3 length equals 12 residues. CDR1 SEHNR and CDR2 FQNEAQ come from the germline V gene (reference sequence). V lost 4 bases and J 6 bases, leaving 7 bases between the germline ends.

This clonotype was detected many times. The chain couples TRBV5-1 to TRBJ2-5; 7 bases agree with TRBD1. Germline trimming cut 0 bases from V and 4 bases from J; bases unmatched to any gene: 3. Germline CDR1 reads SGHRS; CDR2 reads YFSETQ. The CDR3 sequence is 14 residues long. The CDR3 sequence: CASSLGQGRETQYF. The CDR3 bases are TGCGCCAGCAGCTTGGGACAGGGCAGAGAGACCCAGTACTTC.

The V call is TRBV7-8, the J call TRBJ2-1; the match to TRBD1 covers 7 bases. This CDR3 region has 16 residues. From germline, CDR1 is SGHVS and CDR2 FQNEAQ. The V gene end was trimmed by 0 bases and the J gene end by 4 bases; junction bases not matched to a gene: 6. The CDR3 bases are TGTGCCAGCAGCTTAGCGCTAAGGACAGGTTACAATGAGCAGTTCTTC. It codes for CASSLALRTGYNEQFF.

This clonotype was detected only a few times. The CDR3 sequence is CASSSNRGQNQPQHF. CDR3 coding DNA: TGTGCCAGCAGCTCCAACCGGGGACAGAATCAGCCCCAGCATTTT. The chain recombines TRBV5-5 with TRBJ1-5; 7 bases align to TRBD1. Losses at the gene ends were 3 bases for V and 4 bases for J; bases not matched to a gene: 7. The CDR3 sequence is 15 residues long. Per germline, CDR1 SGHKS and CDR2 YYEKEE (reference sequence).

The CDR3 spells CASSQDRRRPQPQHF. CDR3 bases: TGTGCCAGCAGCCAAGATCGTCGAAGGCCTCAGCCCCAGCATTTT. V is TRBV4-2 and J is TRBJ1-5, with unresolved D. Trimming shortened V by 0 bases and J by 6 bases, and 12 bases separated the two germline ends. The CDR3 contains 15 residues. Germline V gene data show CDR1 as LGHNA and CDR2 as YNFKEQ.

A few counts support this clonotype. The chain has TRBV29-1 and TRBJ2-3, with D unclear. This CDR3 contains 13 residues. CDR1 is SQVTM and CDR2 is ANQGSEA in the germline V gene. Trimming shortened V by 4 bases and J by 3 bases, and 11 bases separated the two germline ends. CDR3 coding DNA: TGCAGCGTTGCTGGTCCAATAACAGATACGCAGTATTTT. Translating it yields CSVAGPITDTQYF.

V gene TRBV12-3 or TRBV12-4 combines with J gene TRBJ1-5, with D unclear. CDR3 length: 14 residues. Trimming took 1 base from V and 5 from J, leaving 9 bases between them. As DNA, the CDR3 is TGTGCCAGCAGTTTAGACAAAAGGGATCAGCCCCAGCATTTT. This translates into CASSLDKRDQPQHF.

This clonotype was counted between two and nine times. The CDR3 loop is CASSLAGQGGNEQFF. The CDR3 DNA reads as TGTGCCAGCAGCTTAGCGGGACAGGGTGGAAATGAGCAGTTCTTC. This rearrangement joins TRBV7-8 to TRBJ2-1; TRBD1 aligns across 9 bases. Germline CDR1 is SGHVS and CDR2 is FQNEAQ. The CDR3 contains 15 residues. J gave up 7 bases and V 0 bases, and 4 bases lay outside the gene matches. The whole variable domain, filled in from reference TRBV7-8 and TRBJ2-1, reads GAGVSQSPRYKVAKRGQDVALRCDPISGHVSLFWYQQALGQGPEFLTYFQNEAQLDKSGLPSDRFFAERPEGSVSTLKIQRTQQEDSAVYLCASSLAGQGGNEQFFGPGTRLTVL.

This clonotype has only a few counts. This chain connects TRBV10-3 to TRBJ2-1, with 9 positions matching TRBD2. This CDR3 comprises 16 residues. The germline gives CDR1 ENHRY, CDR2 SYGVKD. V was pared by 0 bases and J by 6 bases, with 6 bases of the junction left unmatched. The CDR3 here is CAISESPAGGPNEQFF. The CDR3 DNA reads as TGTGCCATCAGTGAGTCTCCTGCGGGAGGGCCCAATGAGCAGTTCTTC.

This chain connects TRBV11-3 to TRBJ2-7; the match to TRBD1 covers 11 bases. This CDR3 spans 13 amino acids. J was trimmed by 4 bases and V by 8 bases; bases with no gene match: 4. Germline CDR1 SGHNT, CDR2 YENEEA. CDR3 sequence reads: CASVGTGGYEQYF. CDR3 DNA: TGTGCCAGCGTCGGGACAGGGGGATACGAGCAGTACTTC.

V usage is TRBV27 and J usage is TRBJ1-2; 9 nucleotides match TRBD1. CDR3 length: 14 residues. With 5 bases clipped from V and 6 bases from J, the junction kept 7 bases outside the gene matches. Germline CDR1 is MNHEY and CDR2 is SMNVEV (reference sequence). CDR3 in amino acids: CASSIDRGDNGYTF. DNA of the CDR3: TGTGCCAGCAGTATCGACAGGGGGGACAATGGCTACACCTTC.

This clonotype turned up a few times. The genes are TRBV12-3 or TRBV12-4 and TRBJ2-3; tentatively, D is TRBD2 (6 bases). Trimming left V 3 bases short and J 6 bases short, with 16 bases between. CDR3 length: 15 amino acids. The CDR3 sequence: CASSFRTGESDTQYF. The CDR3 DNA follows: TGTGCCAGCAGTTTTCGTACGGGAGAGAGTGATACGCAGTATTTT.

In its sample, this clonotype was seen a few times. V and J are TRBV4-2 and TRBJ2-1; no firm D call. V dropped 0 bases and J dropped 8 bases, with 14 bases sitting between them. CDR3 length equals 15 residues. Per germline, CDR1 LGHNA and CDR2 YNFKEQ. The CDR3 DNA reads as TGTGCCAGCAGCCAAGAAGCTCCGGTCTTAGATGAGCAGTTCTTC. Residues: CASSQEAPVLDEQFF.

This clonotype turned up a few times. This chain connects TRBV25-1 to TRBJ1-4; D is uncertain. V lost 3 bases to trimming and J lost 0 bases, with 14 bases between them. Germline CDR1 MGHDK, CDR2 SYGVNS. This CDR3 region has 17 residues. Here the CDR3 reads CASSDGGPPATNEKLFF. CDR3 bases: TGTGCCAGCAGTGATGGAGGGCCACCGGCAACTAATGAAAAACTGTTTTTT.

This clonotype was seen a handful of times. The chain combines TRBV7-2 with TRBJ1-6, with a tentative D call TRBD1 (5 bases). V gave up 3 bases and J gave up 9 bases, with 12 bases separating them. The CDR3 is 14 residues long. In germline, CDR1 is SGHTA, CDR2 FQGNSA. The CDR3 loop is CASSFRGGGSPLHF. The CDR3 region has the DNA TGTGCCAGCAGCTTTAGGGGCGGGGGTTCACCCCTCCACTTT.

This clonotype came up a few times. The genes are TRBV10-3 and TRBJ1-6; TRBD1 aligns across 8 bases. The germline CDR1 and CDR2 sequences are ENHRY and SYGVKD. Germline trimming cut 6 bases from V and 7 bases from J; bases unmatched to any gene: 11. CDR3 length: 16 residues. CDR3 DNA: TGTGCCATCAGCATGGACAGGGCCGACTGGAATTCACCCCTCCACTTT. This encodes CAISMDRADWNSPLHF.